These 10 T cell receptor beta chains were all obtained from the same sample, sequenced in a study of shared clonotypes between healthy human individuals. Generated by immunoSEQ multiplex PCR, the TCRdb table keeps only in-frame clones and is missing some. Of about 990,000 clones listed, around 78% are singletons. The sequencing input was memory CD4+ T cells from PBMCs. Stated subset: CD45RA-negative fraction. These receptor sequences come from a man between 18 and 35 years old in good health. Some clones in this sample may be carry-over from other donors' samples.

This CDR3 reads CASSFPQGGAFF. DNA of the CDR3: TGTGCCAGCAGTTTTCCCCAGGGTGGGGCTTTCTTT. The chain combines TRBV28 with TRBJ1-1, with D perhaps TRBD1 (5 bases). This CDR3 has 12 residues. Trimming shortened V by 3 bases and J by 11 bases, and 13 bases separated the two germline ends. The germline gives CDR1 MDHEN, CDR2 SYDVKM.

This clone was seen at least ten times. CDR3 in amino acids: CATHDSGGSWETQYF. The CDR3 DNA reads TGTGCCACACATGACAGCGGGGGGTCGTGGGAGACCCAGTACTTC. The rearrangement links TRBV10-3 to TRBJ2-5, with 9 nucleotides matching TRBD2. The CDR3 covers 15 residues. Trimming took 10 bases from V and 5 from J; bases not matched to a gene: 14. Germline V CDR1 and CDR2: ENHRY, SYGVKD.

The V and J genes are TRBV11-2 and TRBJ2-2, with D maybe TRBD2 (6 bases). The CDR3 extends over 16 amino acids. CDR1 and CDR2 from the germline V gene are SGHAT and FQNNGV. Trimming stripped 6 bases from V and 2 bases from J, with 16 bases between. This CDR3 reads CASSFRGGSNTGELFF. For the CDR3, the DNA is TGTGCCAGCAGTTTTAGAGGAGGGAGTAACACCGGGGAGCTGTTTTTT.

The CDR3, as DNA: TGTGCCAGCAGCGCACAGATTAGCAATGAGCAGTTCTTC. Its protein is CASSAQISNEQFF. This sequence joins TRBV11-3 and TRBJ2-1; no clear D. V was cut by 5 bases and J by 6 bases, with 11 bases left in between. Germline CDR1 reads SGHNT; CDR2 reads YENEEA. The CDR3 consists of 13 residues.

CDR3 region: CASSSTILGEQYF. The CDR3 coding sequence is TGTGCCAGCAGCTCTACCATCCTGGGCGAGCAGTACTTC. This chain connects TRBV6-1 to TRBJ2-7, with no clear D. There are 13 residues in the CDR3. V dropped 6 bases and J dropped 6 bases, with 15 bases sitting between them. Germline-derived CDR1 and CDR2 are MNHNS and SASEGT.

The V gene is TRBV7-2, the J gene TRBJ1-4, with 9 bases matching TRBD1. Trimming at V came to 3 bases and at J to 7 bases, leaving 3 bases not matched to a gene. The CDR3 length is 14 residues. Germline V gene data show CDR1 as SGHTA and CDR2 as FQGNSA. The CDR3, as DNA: TGTGCCAGCAGCTTGGGACAGGGTAGTGAAAAACTGTTTTTT. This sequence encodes CASSLGQGSEKLFF.

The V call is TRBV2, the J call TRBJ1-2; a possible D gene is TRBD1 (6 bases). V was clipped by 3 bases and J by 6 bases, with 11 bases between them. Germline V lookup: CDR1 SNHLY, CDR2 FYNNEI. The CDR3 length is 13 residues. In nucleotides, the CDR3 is TGTGCCAGCAGTGAGTGGGGGGCGGATGGCTACACCTTC. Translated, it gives CASSEWGADGYTF. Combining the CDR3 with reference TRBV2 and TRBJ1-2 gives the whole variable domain EPEVTQTPSHQVTQMGQEVILRCVPISNHLYFYWYRQILGQKVEFLVSFYNNEISEKSEIFDDQFSVERPDGSNFTLKIRSTKLEDSAMYFCASSEWGADGYTFGSGTRLTVV.

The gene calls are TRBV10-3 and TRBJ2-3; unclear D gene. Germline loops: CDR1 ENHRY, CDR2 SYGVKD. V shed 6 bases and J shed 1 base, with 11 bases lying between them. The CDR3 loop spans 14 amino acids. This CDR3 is CAIRVSTGTDTQYF. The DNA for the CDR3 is TGTGCCATCAGAGTCAGCACAGGCACAGATACGCAGTATTTT.

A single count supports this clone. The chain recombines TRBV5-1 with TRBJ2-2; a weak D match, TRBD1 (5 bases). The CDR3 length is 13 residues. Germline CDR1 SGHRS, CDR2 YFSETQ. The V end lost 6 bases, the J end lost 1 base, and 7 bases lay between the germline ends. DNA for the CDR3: TGCGCCAGCACTGACAGGAACACCGGGGAGCTGTTTTTT. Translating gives CASTDRNTGELFF.

The CDR3 DNA reads as TGTGCCTTTACCGGGTCAGATACGCAGTATTTT. This sequence encodes CAFTGSDTQYF. The J gene is TRBJ2-3, the V gene TRBV30; D not certain. Deletions cut 7 bases from V and 4 bases from J, with 9 bases between. Germline V lookup: CDR1 GTSNPN, CDR2 SVGIG (reference sequence). The CDR3 contains 11 residues.